These 13 T cell receptor beta chains came from one sample sequenced in a study of blood T cell repertoires in COVID-19. Some clones are missing from TCRdb's copy, which holds only in-frame ones; the method was immunoSEQ multiplex PCR. The data hold about 15,000 clones, with approximately 80% observed a single time. The sample was peripheral blood. The receptors originated from a human donor in a cohort sampled during active COVID-19.

Points on this clone: Mismatch with germline at one junction end may stem from a read error. The chain employs TRBV29-1 and TRBJ2-3, with 9 bases matching TRBD2. The germline gives CDR1 SQVTM, CDR2 ANQGSEA. The CDR3 extends over 12 amino acids. In DNA form, the CDR3 reads TGCAGCGCCCAACAGGAGACTAGCGGCACGCTCTTT. Its protein product is CSAQQETSGTLF.

The gene calls are TRBV19 and TRBJ1-6; 7 bases are a match to TRBD1. This CDR3 region has 15 residues. J was trimmed by 6 bases and V by 6 bases; bases with no gene match: 8. Per the germline V gene, CDR1 is LNHDA and CDR2 is SQIVND (reference sequence). CDR3 nucleotide sequence: TGTGCCAGTAGCAGGAGACAGGGTGGTAATTCACCCCTCCACTTT. This sequence encodes CASSRRQGGNSPLHF.

Here the CDR3 DNA reads TGCGCCAGCAGCTTTCAGCGTTCCAATGAGCAGTTCTTC. It encodes CASSFQRSNEQFF. The chain couples TRBV5-1 to TRBJ2-1, with no clear D. V lost 2 bases, J lost 6 bases, and 9 bases lay in between. The CDR3 sequence is 13 residues long. Germline loops: CDR1 SGHRS, CDR2 YFSETQ. Using reference TRBV5-1 and TRBJ2-1 for the parts outside the CDR3, the full variable domain is KAGVTQTPRYLIKTRGQQVTLSCSPISGHRSVSWYQQTPGQGLQFLFEYFSETQRNKGNFPGRFSGRQFSNSRSEMNVSTLELGDSALYLCASSFQRSNEQFFGPGTRLTVL.

The chain is built from TRBV5-5 and TRBJ1-1; TRBD1 might be the D (6 bases). The CDR3 runs to 16 residues. Trimming took off 0 bases at V and 4 bases at J, with 16 bases between the two ends. From germline, CDR1 is SGHKS and CDR2 YYEKEE (reference sequence). Here the CDR3 DNA reads TGTGCCAGCAGCTTGGGCAGGGGAGGGCTCAGCACTGAAGCTTTCTTT. Translation: CASSLGRGGLSTEAFF.

This clone has just a few counts. The J gene is TRBJ2-1, the V gene TRBV24-1; D ambiguous. The CDR3 spans 15 residues. Trimming stripped 6 bases from V and 0 bases from J, with 11 bases between. The germline V gene encodes CDR1 KGHDR and CDR2 SFDVKD. The CDR3 nucleotides are TGTGCCACCAGTTCCGCGGAAAGCTCCTACAATGAGCAGTTCTTC. This codes for CATSSAESSYNEQFF.

This clone was observed a few times. The rearrangement uses TRBV15 and TRBJ2-5, with a possible D match to TRBD1 (5 bases). This CDR3 contains 14 residues. Germline V lookup: CDR1 LNHNV, CDR2 YYDKDF (reference sequence). Trimming shortened V by 1 base and J by 2 bases, and 8 bases separated the two germline ends. The CDR3 DNA reads as TGTGCCACCAGCAGAGGGGCAGGGCAAGAGACCCAGTACTTC. Translation: CATSRGAGQETQYF.

The chain couples TRBV29-1 to TRBJ1-2, with D possibly being TRBD1 (6 bases). Germline loops: CDR1 SQVTM, CDR2 ANQGSEA. This CDR3 comprises 15 residues. Trimming cost V 6 bases and J 0 bases, with 17 bases left between them. DNA of the CDR3: TGCAGCGTGCGCGACAGGTTCGAGTCTAACTATGGCTACACCTTC. It is translated as CSVRDRFESNYGYTF. The full variable domain, with the rest looked up from reference TRBV29-1 and TRBJ1-2, is SAVISQKPSRDICQRGTSLTIQCQVDSQVTMMFWYRQQPGQSLTLIATANQGSEATYESGFVIDKFPISRPNLTFSTLTVSNMSPEDSSIYLCSVRDRFESNYGYTFGSGTRLTVV.

The V gene is TRBV5-4, the J gene TRBJ1-4, with D hard to call. Trimming removed 5 bases at V and 0 bases at J, with 14 bases between. CDR1 is SGHNT, CDR2 YYREEE, per germline (reference sequence). This CDR3 spans 16 amino acids. The CDR3 bases are TGTGCCAGCAGTGACGAGACTTTTGCAACTAATGAAAAACTGTTTTTT. Protein sequence: CASSDETFATNEKLFF.

This chain uses TRBV4-2 with TRBJ2-7; D not resolved. The germline V gene has CDR1 LGHNA and CDR2 YNFKEQ. This CDR3 region has 13 residues. The V and J ends lost 1 base and 7 bases respectively, with 11 bases between them. The CDR3 loop reads CASSQGLAGEQYF. CDR3 DNA sequence: TGTGCCAGCAGCCAAGGACTCGCCGGGGAGCAGTACTTC.

As to this clone: Different DNA sequences within this sample yield the same CDR3. The CDR3 DNA reads TGCGCCAGCAGCCCGGGACAGGGGAACACTGAAGCTTTCTTT. Translation gives CASSPGQGNTEAFF. The chain joins TRBV5-1 to TRBJ1-1; 9 bases align to TRBD1. CDR3 length: 14 residues. The junction had 2 bases not matched to a gene; V was cut back by 4 bases and J by 1 base. CDR1 and CDR2 (germline): SGHRS, YFSETQ. Complete variable domain (other parts from reference TRBV5-1 and TRBJ1-1): KAGVTQTPRYLIKTRGQQVTLSCSPISGHRSVSWYQQTPGQGLQFLFEYFSETQRNKGNFPGRFSGRQFSNSRSEMNVSTLELGDSALYLCASSPGQGNTEAFFGQGTRLTVV.

This chain joins TRBV6-5 and TRBJ2-7; D remains unclear. The CDR3 runs to 12 residues. The V gene's germline CDR1 is MNHEY and CDR2 SVGAGI. With 6 bases removed from V and 5 bases from J, the gap between germline ends came to 11 bases. CDR3 sequence reads: CASRQSFNEQYF. Here the CDR3 DNA reads TGTGCCAGCAGACAGAGTTTCAACGAGCAGTACTTC.

The chain has TRBV5-4 and TRBJ2-3; 11 bases agree with TRBD2. This CDR3 comprises 16 residues. The J segment lost 2 bases and the V segment lost 4 bases, leaving 6 bases of the junction unmatched. Germline V gene data show CDR1 as SGHNT and CDR2 as YYREEE (reference sequence). In DNA, the CDR3 is TGTGCCAGCAGCCTTCGACTAGCGGGGCCCACAGATACGCAGTATTTT. Encoded protein: CASSLRLAGPTDTQYF.

The chain recombines TRBV5-1 with TRBJ2-3; TRBD1 aligns across 7 bases. J was trimmed by 1 base and V by 10 bases; bases with no gene match: 18. The CDR3 spans 17 residues. Germline V gene data show CDR1 as SGHRS and CDR2 as YFSETQ. CDR3 residues: CARQPIPGTVGTDTQYF. Here the CDR3 DNA reads TGCGCCCGACAACCCATACCCGGGACAGTCGGCACAGATACGCAGTATTTT.